The sequence of this T cell receptor (beta chain) was determined in a study of lymphopenia after photon versus proton radiotherapy. General study points: Oligoclonal CD8+ Temra expansion after nadir drove photon patients' diversity drop.

The data were produced by immunoSEQ multiplex PCR, yet TCRdb's version contains in-frame clones alone and is incomplete. The repertoire holds under 70,000 clones, with less than 95% as singletons. Notes on this clone: The target antigen is unknown.

This CDR3 comprises 13 residues. Germline CDR1 and CDR2: SQVTM and ANQGSEA. Trimming removed 7 bases from V and 10 bases from J, with 22 bases in between. Here the sequenced sample was peripheral blood, taken from a patient treated with photon-based radiotherapy. The sequence was obtained from a woman aged 40 to 50 with cholangiocarcinoma. The chain employs TRBV29-1 and TRBJ1-2; tentative D call: TRBD1 (6 bases). The CDR3 nucleotides are TGCAGCGCTCCCCTTCTCGGTAACAGGGACTACACCTTC. Translation gives CSAPLLGNRDYTF.